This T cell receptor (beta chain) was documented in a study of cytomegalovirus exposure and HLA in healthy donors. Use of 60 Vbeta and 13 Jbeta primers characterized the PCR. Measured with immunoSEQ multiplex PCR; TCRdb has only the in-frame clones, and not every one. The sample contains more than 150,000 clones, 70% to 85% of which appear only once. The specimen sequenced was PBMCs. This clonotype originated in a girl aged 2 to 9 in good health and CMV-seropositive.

The chain's CDR3 is CASSLFQGGRADRSYTF. The CDR3 DNA reads as TGCGCCAGCAGCTTGTTTCAGGGCGGCAGAGCCGATAGAAGCTACACCTTC. The chain employs TRBV5-1 and TRBJ1-2, with D possibly TRBD1 on 5 matching bases. Between the trimmed V and J ends, which lost 1 base and 9 bases, there was a span of 25 bases. The germline V gene has CDR1 SGHRS and CDR2 YFSETQ. CDR3 size: 17 residues.